The 14 T cell receptor beta chains given below trace back to one sample, sequenced in a study of yellow fever vaccine responses in identical twins. One entry per CDR3 protein results from TCRdb running MiXCR on the RT-PCR reads. The data hold a few thousand distinct CDR3 sequences, with over 60% observed a single time. The starting material was T cells from blood (PBMCs), unsorted or a sorted subset (not recorded which), obtained before or after yellow fever vaccination (not recorded which). Receptor source: a woman under 30 who received the yellow fever vaccine.

V and J are TRBV4-1 and TRBJ1-2; D is unresolved. This CDR3 region has 15 residues. V was cut by 0 bases and J by 0 bases, with 8 bases left in between. Germline CDR1 is MGHRA and CDR2 is YSYEKL. The CDR3 here is CASSQDELANYGYTF. CDR3 nucleotides: TGCGCCAGCAGCCAAGATGAGTTAGCTAACTATGGCTACACCTTC.

The V gene is TRBV3-1, the J gene TRBJ2-7, with D possibly being TRBD1 (5 bases). V was pared by 0 bases and J by 0 bases, with 9 bases between. Germline CDR1 and CDR2: LGHDT and YNNKEL (reference sequence). This CDR3 comprises 15 residues. CDR3 residues: CASSQDRASSYEQYF. CDR3 DNA sequence: TGTGCCAGCAGCCAAGACAGGGCGAGCTCCTACGAGCAGTACTTC.

The J gene is TRBJ1-2, the V gene TRBV27; D might be TRBD1 (6 bases). The CDR3 consists of 13 residues. V lost 4 bases to trimming and J lost 8 bases, with 14 bases between them. The germline CDR1 and CDR2 sequences are MNHEY and SMNVEV (reference sequence). The CDR3 DNA sequence: TGTGCCAGCAGTTACCCCTCAGGGGAAGGCTACACCTTC. Its protein product is CASSYPSGEGYTF.

This sequence joins TRBV11-2 and TRBJ2-7, with TRBD1 matching over 9 bases. In germline, CDR1 is SGHAT, CDR2 FQNNGV. This CDR3 region has 17 residues. Losses at the gene ends were 0 bases for V and 2 bases for J; bases not matched to a gene: 8. CDR3 coding DNA: TGTGCCAGCAGCTTAGACCGGGACAGGGAGCTTCCCTACGAGCAGTACTTC. Its translation is CASSLDRDRELPYEQYF.

The rearrangement joins TRBV9 to TRBJ2-3; tentatively, D is TRBD1 (5 bases). Germline loops: CDR1 SGDLS, CDR2 YYNGEE. Trimming took 0 bases from V and 1 from J, leaving 9 bases between them. The CDR3 extends over 15 amino acids. Here the CDR3 DNA reads TGTGCCAGCAGCGTAGGTTCCAGGGGCACAGATACGCAGTATTTT. This translates into CASSVGSRGTDTQYF.

V and J are TRBV4-1 and TRBJ2-7; the match to TRBD2 covers 11 bases. J was trimmed by 3 bases and V by 0 bases; bases with no gene match: 10. Looked up from germline, CDR1 is MGHRA and CDR2 is YSYEKL. The CDR3 is made up of 18 amino acids. CDR3 in DNA: TGCGCCAGCAGCCAAGATTCCCCACTAGCGGGAGATTTCTACGAGCAGTACTTC. Its protein is CASSQDSPLAGDFYEQYF.

This clonotype appeared a few times. The J gene is TRBJ1-2, the V gene TRBV4-1; D ambiguous. This CDR3 has 14 residues. Trimming shortened V by 1 base and J by 6 bases, and 12 bases separated the two germline ends. Germline lookup yields CDR1 MGHRA and CDR2 YSYEKL. CDR3 coding DNA: TGCGCCAGCAGCCAAGTCTTGGGGTCCGATGGCTACACCTTC. Translation: CASSQVLGSDGYTF.

V usage is TRBV28 and J usage is TRBJ1-2, with 7 bases fitting TRBD1. This CDR3 spans 15 amino acids. V shed 5 bases and J 4 bases; nucleotides not matched to a gene: 10. Germline-derived CDR1 and CDR2 are MDHEN and SYDVKM. The CDR3 nucleotides read TGTGCCAGCAGTCCTGGTGACAGGGAGGTCTATGGCTACACCTTC. Protein product: CASSPGDREVYGYTF.

The genes are TRBV11-1 and TRBJ2-7, with D maybe TRBD2 (6 bases). Germline V gene lookup returns CDR1 SGHAT and CDR2 FQDESV (reference sequence). The CDR3 runs 13 residues. Deletions cut 5 bases from V and 3 bases from J, with 11 bases between. CDR3 DNA sequence: TGTGCCAGCAGCCTCGGACTAAACTACGAGCAGTACTTC. The encoded protein is CASSLGLNYEQYF.

The chain employs TRBV10-3 and TRBJ2-7; D may be TRBD1 (5 bases). Germline CDR1 is ENHRY and CDR2 is SYGVKD. V lost 4 bases and J 3 bases, leaving 16 bases between the germline ends. The CDR3 is 15 amino acids. This CDR3 reads CAISGGSPQGYEQYF. CDR3 in DNA: TGTGCCATCAGTGGTGGAAGCCCGCAGGGCTACGAGCAGTACTTC.

The chain links TRBV11-1 to TRBJ2-7, with D perhaps being TRBD1 or TRBD2 (6 bases each). Germline V gene data show CDR1 as SGHAT and CDR2 as FQDESV (reference sequence). This CDR3 is built from 16 residues. Trimming took 4 bases from V and 0 from J, leaving 16 bases between them. CDR3 sequence reads: CASSSPRGPSSYEQYF. CDR3 coding DNA: TGTGCCAGCAGCTCCCCTCGGGGGCCCAGCTCCTACGAGCAGTACTTC. Variable domain in full (rest from reference TRBV11-1 and TRBJ2-7): EAEVAQSPRYKITEKSQAVAFWCDPISGHATLYWYRQILGQGPELLVQFQDESVVDDSQLPKDRFSAERLKGVDSTLKIQPAELGDSAMYLCASSSPRGPSSYEQYFGPGTRLTVT.

This chain uses TRBV20-1 with TRBJ2-3, with D unclear. The germline V gene has CDR1 DFQATT and CDR2 SNEGSKA (reference sequence). The V end was cut by 0 bases, the J end by 6 bases, with 10 bases between. This CDR3 region has 13 residues. The CDR3 loop is CSAREVVSDTQYF. CDR3 DNA: TGCAGTGCTAGAGAGGTAGTTTCTGATACGCAGTATTTT.

This clonotype turned up a few times. This chain joins TRBV2 and TRBJ1-1, with D hard to call. V dropped 2 bases and J dropped 1 base, with 5 bases sitting between them. Germline assignment: CDR1 SNHLY and CDR2 FYNNEI. This CDR3 is 13 amino acids long. CDR3 residues: CASSERANTEAFF. DNA of the CDR3: TGTGCCAGCAGTGAAAGGGCGAACACTGAAGCTTTCTTT.

The table lists this clonotype with a few counts. The chain links TRBV4-2 to TRBJ1-1; D is unresolved. CDR3 length equals 14 residues. The germline V and J ends were trimmed by 4 bases and 1 base, with 10 bases remaining between them. The germline V gene encodes CDR1 LGHNA and CDR2 YNFKEQ. CDR3 in DNA: TGTGCCAGCAGCCGACGAGGGCGGAACACTGAAGCTTTCTTT. Residues: CASSRRGRNTEAFF.